The sequence of this T cell receptor beta chain was determined in a study of neoadjuvant nivolumab and ipilimumab in lung cancer. Findings and caveats of the study: TCR clonality did not significantly correlate with pathologic tumor regression. Compared with tumor-adjacent uninvolved lung, resected tumors showed greater richness and clonality.

Libraries were prepared by immunoSEQ multiplex PCR; TCRdb keeps only in-frame clonotypes and omits some of them. The sample carries fewer than 7,500 clones, approximately 89% recorded once. As regards this clone: Its antigen is as yet unknown.

The V gene lost 1 base and the J gene lost 1 base, with 5 bases spanning the gap. CDR1 and CDR2 (germline): MNHNS, SASEGT. This CDR3 comprises 14 residues. The origin of this receptor is an adult with non-small cell lung cancer. The chain links TRBV6-1 to TRBJ1-3, with unresolved D. Sample: tumor tissue, taken after neoadjuvant nivolumab, alone or with ipilimumab, at or shortly before surgery. In DNA form, the CDR3 reads TGTGCCAGCAGTGAAGGGGTTTCTGGAAACACCATATATTTT. Encoded protein: CASSEGVSGNTIYF.